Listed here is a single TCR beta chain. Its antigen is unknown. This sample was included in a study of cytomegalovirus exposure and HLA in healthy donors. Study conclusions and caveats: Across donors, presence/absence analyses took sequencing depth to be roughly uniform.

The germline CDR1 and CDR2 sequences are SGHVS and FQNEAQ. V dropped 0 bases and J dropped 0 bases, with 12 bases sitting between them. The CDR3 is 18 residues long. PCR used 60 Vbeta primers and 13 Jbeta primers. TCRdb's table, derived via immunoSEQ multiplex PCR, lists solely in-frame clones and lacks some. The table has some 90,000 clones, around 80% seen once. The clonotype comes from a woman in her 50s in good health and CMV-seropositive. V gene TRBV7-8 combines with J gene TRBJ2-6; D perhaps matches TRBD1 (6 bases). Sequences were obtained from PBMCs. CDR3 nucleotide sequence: TGTGCCAGCAGCTTAGCGAACAGGGTAACCTCTGGGGCCAACGTCCTGACTTTC. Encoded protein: CASSLANRVTSGANVLTF.